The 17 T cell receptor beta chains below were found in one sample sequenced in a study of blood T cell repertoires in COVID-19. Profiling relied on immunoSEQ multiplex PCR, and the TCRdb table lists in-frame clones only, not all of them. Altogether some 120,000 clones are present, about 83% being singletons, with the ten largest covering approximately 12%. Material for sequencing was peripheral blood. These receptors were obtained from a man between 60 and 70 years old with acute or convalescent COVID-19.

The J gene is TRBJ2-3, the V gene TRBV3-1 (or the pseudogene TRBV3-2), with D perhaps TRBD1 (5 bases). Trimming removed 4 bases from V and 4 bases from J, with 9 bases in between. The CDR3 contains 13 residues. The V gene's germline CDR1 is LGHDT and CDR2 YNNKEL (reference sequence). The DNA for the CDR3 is TGTGCCAGCAGCCTAGGCAGGGCAGATACGCAGTATTTT. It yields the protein CASSLGRADTQYF.

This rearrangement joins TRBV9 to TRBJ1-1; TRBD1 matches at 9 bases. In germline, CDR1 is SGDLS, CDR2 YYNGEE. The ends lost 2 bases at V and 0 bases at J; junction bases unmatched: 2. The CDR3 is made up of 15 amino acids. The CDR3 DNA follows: TGTGCCAGCAGCGTCGGGACAGGGTTGAACACTGAAGCTTTCTTT. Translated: CASSVGTGLNTEAFF.

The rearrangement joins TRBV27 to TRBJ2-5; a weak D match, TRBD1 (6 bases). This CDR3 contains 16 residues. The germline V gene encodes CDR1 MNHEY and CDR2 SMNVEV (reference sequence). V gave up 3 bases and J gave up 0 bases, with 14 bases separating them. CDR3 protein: CASSLTPTGNQETQYF. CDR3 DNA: TGTGCCAGCAGTTTGACCCCGACAGGCAACCAAGAGACCCAGTACTTC.

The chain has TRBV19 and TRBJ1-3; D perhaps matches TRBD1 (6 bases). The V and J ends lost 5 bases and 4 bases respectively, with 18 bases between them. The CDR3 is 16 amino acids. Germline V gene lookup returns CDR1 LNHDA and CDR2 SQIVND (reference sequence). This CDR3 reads CASSLNRQAAGNTIYF. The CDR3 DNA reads TGTGCCAGTAGTCTTAACCGACAGGCTGCCGGAAACACCATATATTTT.

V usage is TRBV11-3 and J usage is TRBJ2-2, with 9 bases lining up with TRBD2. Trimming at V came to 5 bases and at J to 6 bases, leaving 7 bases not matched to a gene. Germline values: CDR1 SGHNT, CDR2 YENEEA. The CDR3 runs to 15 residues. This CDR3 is CASSPIAGAAGELFF. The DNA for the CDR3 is TGTGCCAGCAGCCCTATAGCGGGAGCGGCCGGGGAGCTGTTTTTT.

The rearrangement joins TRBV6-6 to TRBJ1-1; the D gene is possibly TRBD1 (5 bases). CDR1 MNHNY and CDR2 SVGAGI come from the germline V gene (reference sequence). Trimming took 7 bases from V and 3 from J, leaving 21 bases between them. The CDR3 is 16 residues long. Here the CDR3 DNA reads TGTGCCAGCAAGGGCCGGCCGGGCCTCAGGGACACTGAAGCTTTCTTT. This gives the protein CASKGRPGLRDTEAFF.

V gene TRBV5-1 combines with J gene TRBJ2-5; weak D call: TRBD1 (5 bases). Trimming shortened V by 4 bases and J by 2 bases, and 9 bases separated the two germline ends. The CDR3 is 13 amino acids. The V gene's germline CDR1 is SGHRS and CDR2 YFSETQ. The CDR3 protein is CASSGAGQETQYF. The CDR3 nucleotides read TGCGCCAGCAGCGGGGCAGGGCAAGAGACCCAGTACTTC.

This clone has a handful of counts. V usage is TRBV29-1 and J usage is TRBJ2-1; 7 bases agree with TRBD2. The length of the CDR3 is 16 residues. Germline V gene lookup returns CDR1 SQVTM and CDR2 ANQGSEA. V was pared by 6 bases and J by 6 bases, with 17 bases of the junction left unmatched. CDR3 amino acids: CSVLGGGGRRVNEQFF. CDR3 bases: TGCAGCGTCCTGGGGGGTGGCGGGAGAAGGGTCAATGAGCAGTTCTTC.

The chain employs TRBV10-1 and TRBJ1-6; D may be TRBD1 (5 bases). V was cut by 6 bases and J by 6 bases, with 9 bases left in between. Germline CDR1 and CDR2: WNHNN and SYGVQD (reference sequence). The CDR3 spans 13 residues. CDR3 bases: TGCGCCAGCAGCAGGGAACGTAATTCACCCCTCCACTTT. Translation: CASSRERNSPLHF.

This chain's CDR3 is CASSIRPGTVTGELFF. The CDR3 DNA reads TGTGCCAGTAGTATCCGTCCCGGGACAGTAACCGGGGAGCTGTTTTTT. V and J are TRBV19 and TRBJ2-2; TRBD1 agrees at 7 bases. CDR3 size: 16 residues. Trimming removed 3 bases from V and 5 bases from J; junction bases left unmatched: 9. Per germline, CDR1 LNHDA and CDR2 SQIVND (reference sequence).

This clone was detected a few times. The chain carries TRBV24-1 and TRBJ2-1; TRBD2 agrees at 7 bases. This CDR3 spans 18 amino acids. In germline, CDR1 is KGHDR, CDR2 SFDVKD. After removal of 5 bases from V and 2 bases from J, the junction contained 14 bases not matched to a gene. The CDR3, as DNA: TGTGCCACCAGTGGTTCTCCCGGGCGGGAGCGGACCTACAATGAGCAGTTCTTC. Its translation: CATSGSPGRERTYNEQFF.

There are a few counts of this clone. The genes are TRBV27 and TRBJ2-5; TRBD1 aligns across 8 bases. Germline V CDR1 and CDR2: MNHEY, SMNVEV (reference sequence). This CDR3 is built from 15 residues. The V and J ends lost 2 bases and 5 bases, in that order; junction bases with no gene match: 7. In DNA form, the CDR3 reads TGTGCCAGCAGTTTAGGGACAGGTGTTCTTGAGACCCAGTACTTC. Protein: CASSLGTGVLETQYF.

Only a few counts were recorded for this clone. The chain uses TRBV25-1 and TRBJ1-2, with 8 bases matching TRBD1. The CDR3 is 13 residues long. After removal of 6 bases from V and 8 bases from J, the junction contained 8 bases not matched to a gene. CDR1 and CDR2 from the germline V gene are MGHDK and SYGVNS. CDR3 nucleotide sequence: TGTGCCAGCAGCGCCACAGGGGGGAGAGGCTACACCTTC. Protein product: CASSATGGRGYTF.

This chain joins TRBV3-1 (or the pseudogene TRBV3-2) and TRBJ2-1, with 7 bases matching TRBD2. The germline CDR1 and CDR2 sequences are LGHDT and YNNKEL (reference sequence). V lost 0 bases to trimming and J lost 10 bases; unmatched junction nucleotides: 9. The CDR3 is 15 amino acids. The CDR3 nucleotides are TGTGCCAGCAGCCAAGATCGGACTAGGGGAAGGGAGCAGTTCTTC. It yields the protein CASSQDRTRGREQFF.

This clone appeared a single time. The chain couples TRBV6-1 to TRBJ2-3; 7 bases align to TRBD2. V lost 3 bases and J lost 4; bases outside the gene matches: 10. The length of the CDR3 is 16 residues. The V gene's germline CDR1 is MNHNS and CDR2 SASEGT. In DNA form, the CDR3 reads TGTGCCAGCAGTGATAGTTGGCGGGAGACCGCAGATACGCAGTATTTT. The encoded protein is CASSDSWRETADTQYF.

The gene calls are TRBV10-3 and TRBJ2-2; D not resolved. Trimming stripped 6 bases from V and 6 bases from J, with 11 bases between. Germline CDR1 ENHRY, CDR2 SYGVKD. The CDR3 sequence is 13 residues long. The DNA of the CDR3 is TGTGCCATCAGCTTCGACGGGTCCGGGGAGCTGTTTTTT. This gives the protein CAISFDGSGELFF.

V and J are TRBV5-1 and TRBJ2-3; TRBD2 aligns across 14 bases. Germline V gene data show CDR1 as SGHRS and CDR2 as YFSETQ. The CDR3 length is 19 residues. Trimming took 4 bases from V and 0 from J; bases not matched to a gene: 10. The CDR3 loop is CASSQGVGLAGGSTDTQYF. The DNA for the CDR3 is TGCGCCAGCAGCCAGGGCGTCGGACTAGCGGGAGGTAGCACAGATACGCAGTATTTT.